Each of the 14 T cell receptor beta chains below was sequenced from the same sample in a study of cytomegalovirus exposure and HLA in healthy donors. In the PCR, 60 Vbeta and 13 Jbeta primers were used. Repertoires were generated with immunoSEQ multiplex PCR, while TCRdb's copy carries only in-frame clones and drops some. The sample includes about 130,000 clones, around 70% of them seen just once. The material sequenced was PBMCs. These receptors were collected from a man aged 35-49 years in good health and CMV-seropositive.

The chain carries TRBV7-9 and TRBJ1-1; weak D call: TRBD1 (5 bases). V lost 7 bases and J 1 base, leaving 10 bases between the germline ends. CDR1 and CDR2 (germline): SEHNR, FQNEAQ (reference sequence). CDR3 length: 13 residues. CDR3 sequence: CASMGQPNTEAFF. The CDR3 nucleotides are TGTGCCAGCATGGGGCAGCCGAACACTGAAGCTTTCTTT. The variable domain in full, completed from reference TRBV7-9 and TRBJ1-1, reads DTGVSQNPRHKITKRGQNVTFRCDPISEHNRLYWYRQTLGQGPEFLTYFQNEAQLEKSRLLSDRFSAERPKGSFSTLEIQRTEQGDSAMYLCASMGQPNTEAFFGQGTRLTVV.

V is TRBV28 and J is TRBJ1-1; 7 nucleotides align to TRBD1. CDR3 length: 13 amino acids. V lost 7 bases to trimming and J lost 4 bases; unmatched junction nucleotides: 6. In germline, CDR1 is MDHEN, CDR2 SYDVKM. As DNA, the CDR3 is TGTGCCAGCATTCCTACAGGGGTCACTGAAGCTTTCTTT. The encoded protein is CASIPTGVTEAFF.

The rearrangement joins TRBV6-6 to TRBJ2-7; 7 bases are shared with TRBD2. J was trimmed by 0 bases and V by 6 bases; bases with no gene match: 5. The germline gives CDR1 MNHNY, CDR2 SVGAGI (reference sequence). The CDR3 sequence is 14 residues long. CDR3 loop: CASSAGTNSYEQYF. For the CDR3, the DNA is TGTGCCAGCAGCGCCGGGACTAACTCCTACGAGCAGTACTTC.

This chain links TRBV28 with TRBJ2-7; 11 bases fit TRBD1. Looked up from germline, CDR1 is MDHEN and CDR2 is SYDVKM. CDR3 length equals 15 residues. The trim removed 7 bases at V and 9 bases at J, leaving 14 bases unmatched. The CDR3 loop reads CASTRRGQGVVRQYF. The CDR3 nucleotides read TGTGCCAGCACCCGGCGGGGACAGGGGGTGGTACGGCAGTACTTC.

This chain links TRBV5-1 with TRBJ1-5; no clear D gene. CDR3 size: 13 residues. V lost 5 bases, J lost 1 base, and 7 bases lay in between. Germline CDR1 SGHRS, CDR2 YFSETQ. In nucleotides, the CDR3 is TGCGCCAGCAGGTCGGGAAGCAATCAGCCCCAGCATTTT. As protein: CASRSGSNQPQHF.

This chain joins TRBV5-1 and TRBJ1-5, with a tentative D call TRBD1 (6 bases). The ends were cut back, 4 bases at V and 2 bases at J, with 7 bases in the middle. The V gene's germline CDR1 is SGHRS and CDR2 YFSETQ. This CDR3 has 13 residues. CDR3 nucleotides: TGCGCCAGCAGCGCAGGGGGCAATCAGCCCCAGCATTTT. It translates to CASSAGGNQPQHF.

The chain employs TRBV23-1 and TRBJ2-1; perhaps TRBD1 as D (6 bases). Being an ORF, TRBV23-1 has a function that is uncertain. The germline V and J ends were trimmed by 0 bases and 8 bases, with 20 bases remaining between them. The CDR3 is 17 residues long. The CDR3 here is CASSQSFRPGERYEQFF. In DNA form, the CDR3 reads TGCGCCAGCAGTCAATCGTTTCGGCCAGGGGAACGGTATGAGCAGTTCTTC.

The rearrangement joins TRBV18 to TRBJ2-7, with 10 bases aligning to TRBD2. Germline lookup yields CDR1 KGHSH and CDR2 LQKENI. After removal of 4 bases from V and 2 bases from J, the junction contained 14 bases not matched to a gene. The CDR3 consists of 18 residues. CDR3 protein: CASSLFLHGGLATYEQYF. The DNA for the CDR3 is TGTGCCAGCTCACTCTTCCTCCATGGGGGACTAGCGACCTACGAGCAGTACTTC.

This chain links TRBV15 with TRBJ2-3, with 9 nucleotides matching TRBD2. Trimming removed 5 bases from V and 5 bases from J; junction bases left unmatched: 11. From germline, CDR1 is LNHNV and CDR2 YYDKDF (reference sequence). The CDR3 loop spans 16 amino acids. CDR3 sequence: CATSAREAGGIDTQYF. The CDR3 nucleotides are TGTGCCACCAGCGCGCGAGAGGCGGGGGGGATAGATACGCAGTATTTT.

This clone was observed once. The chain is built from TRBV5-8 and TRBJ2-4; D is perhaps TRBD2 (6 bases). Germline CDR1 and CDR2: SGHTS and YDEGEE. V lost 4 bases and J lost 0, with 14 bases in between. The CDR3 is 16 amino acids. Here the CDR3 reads CASSIREKLAKNIQYF. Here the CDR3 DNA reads TGTGCCAGCAGCATCCGGGAGAAACTAGCCAAAAACATTCAGTACTTC.

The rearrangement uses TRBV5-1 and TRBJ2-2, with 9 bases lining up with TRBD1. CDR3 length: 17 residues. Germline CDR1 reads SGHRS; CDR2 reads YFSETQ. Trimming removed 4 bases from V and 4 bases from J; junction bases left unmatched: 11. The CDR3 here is CASSKEGGQGRTGELFF. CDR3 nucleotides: TGCGCCAGCAGCAAAGAGGGGGGACAGGGACGCACCGGGGAGCTGTTTTTT.

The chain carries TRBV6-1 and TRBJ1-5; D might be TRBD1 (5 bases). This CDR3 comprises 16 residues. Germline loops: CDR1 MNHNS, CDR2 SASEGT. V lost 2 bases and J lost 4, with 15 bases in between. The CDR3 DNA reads TGTGCCAGCAGTGAATGGTTGGGGAAGGGGAATCAGCCCCAGCATTTT. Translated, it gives CASSEWLGKGNQPQHF.

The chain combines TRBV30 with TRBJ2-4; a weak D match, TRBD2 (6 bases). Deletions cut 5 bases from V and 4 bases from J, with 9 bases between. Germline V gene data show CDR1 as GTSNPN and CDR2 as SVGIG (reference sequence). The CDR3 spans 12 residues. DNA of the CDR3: TGTGCCTGGTCCGGGAGAAAAAACATTCAGTACTTC. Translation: CAWSGRKNIQYF.

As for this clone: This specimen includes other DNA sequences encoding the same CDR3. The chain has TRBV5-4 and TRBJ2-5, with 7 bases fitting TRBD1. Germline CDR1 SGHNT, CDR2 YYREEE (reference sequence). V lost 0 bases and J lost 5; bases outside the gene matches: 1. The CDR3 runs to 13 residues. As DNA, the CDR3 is TGTGCCAGCAGCTTGGACAGGGGTGAGACCCAGTACTTC. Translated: CASSLDRGETQYF. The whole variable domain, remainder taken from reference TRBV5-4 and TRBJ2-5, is ETGVTQSPTHLIKTRGQQVTLRCSSQSGHNTVSWYQQALGQGPQFIFQYYREEENGRGNFPPRFSGLQFPNYSSELNVNALELDDSALYLCASSLDRGETQYFGPGTRLLVL.